This T cell receptor (beta chain) was obtained from a study of blood T cells in healthy people across ages. Study-level information: Template switching picked up about one barcoded beta molecule for each two T cells. Findings and caveats of the study: Investigators treated diversity estimates from one million T cells as underestimates. Any changes in expanded clonotypes were possibly confounded, as donor CMV status remained unknown.

Germline CDR1 and CDR2: DFQATT and SNEGSKA (reference sequence). V shed 6 bases and J shed 0 bases, with 10 bases lying between them. The CDR3 length is 13 residues. PCR was performed a second time for about 6 to 11 cycles using a sample-barcoded 5' primer and a J-beta primer mix. TCRdb independently ran MiXCR on the 5' RACE reads; one entry per CDR3 protein. Here the sample spans 1.5 million to 2 million distinct CDR3 sequences, about 30% being singletons. This clonotype was observed a handful of times. As yet, its antigen is unknown. V is TRBV20-1 and J is TRBJ2-3; weak D call: TRBD2 (5 bases). Input material: blood. This clonotype originated in a woman aged 25-40 years in good health. The DNA of the CDR3 is TGCAGTGCAGGGCGGGTTAGCACAGATACGCAGTATTTT. Translated, it gives CSAGRVSTDTQYF.